This TCR beta chain was sequenced during a study of T cells in Graves' hyperthyroidism and ophthalmopathy. General study findings and limits: A model of 13 V-J features distinguished ophthalmopathy from stable hyperthyroidism.

The germline CDR1 and CDR2 sequences are LNHDA and SQIVND (reference sequence). This CDR3 is built from 15 residues. Using RNA transcripts as the source, TCR beta CDR3 regions were amplified. Carried out on the TCR CDR3, a first-round RT-PCR used the HTBI primer set. TCRdb reanalysed the multiplex PCR reads using MiXCR and keeps one entry per CDR3 protein. The sample yields a few hundred thousand distinct CDR3 sequences, about half seen once. The sample holds a few counts of this clonotype. Its antigen is unknown. A junction end diverges from the germline sequence, so it may reflect a read error. V usage is TRBV19 and J usage is TRBJ1-2, with D perhaps matching TRBD1 (5 bases). The receptor comes from a woman aged 18 to 35 with Graves' hyperthyroidism. The sample was peripheral blood or thyroid tissue (not recorded which). The CDR3 nucleotides are TGTGCCAGTAGTATTAATCTTGGGGGAATGAGGGGCTACACCTTT. It translates to CASSINLGGMRGYTF.